This T cell receptor (beta chain) was identified during a study of T cell repertoires in cytomegalovirus infection. Study-wide findings and caveats: Clonotypes of TCR beta that were HLA-C-restricted and CMV-specific dominated the ex vivo response.

Germline CDR1 reads MGHRA; CDR2 reads YSYEKL. This CDR3 region has 16 residues. With regard to this clonotype: Antigen specificity is unknown. At one boundary the junction diverges from the germline segment, which might be a read error.

MiXCR, run by TCRdb on the reads, gives a single entry per CDR3 protein. Found here are fewer than 700,000 distinct CDR3 sequences, roughly 24% of them singletons; the top ten hold less than 9.5%. Source material: CD8+ T cells from PBMCs. The gene calls are TRBV4-1 and TRBJ1-5; perhaps TRBD1 as D (5 bases). The TCR comes from a human donor in good health (CMV status not recorded). Some clones in this sample may be carry-over from other donors' samples. CDR3 residues: CASSQEWQGEEQPQHF. In DNA form, the CDR3 reads TGTGCCAGCAGCCAAGAATGGCAGGGAGAGGAGCAGCCCCAGCATTTT.